The 21 T cell receptor beta chains given below trace back to one sample, sequenced in a study of cytomegalovirus exposure and HLA in healthy donors. This PCR relied on a set of 60 Vbeta primers and 13 Jbeta primers. This table comes from immunoSEQ multiplex PCR, and its TCRdb copy is limited to in-frame clones, with some not included. The table lists 55,000 to 75,000 clones. Material: PBMCs. These receptors were taken from a woman aged 30 to 39 in good health and CMV-seronegative.

The chain combines TRBV7-2 with TRBJ2-3, with D maybe TRBD1 (6 bases). This CDR3 has 14 residues. Per germline, CDR1 SGHTA and CDR2 FQGNSA. Trimming shortened V by 2 bases and J by 5 bases, and 11 bases separated the two germline ends. The CDR3 reads CASSLSNRVDTQYF. For the CDR3, the DNA is TGTGCCAGCAGCTTAAGTAACAGGGTAGATACGCAGTATTTT.

The CDR3 coding sequence is TGTGCCAGCAGCCTAGCGGAAAGAACAGATACGCAGTATTTT. This encodes CASSLAERTDTQYF. The chain recombines TRBV5-4 with TRBJ2-3, with 7 bases identical to TRBD2. V lost 4 bases, J lost 3 bases, and 5 bases stayed unmatched. The CDR3 is made up of 14 amino acids. Per germline, CDR1 SGHNT and CDR2 YYREEE (reference sequence).

The chain combines TRBV18 with TRBJ1-1, with D uncertain. The germline V gene encodes CDR1 KGHSH and CDR2 LQKENI. V shed 1 base and J shed 5 bases, with 11 bases lying between them. This CDR3 contains 14 residues. This CDR3 is CASSPRQEGTEAFF. The CDR3 nucleotides read TGTGCCAGCTCACCACGGCAGGAAGGAACTGAAGCTTTCTTT.

This chain links TRBV5-6 with TRBJ1-1; a weak D match, TRBD1 (5 bases). Deletions cut 1 base from V and 4 bases from J, with 11 bases between. Per germline, CDR1 SGHDT and CDR2 YYEEEE. The length of the CDR3 is 14 residues. In DNA, the CDR3 is TGTGCCAGCAGCTTGTGGGGGGGTAGCACTGAAGCTTTCTTT. Residues: CASSLWGGSTEAFF. Combining the CDR3 with reference TRBV5-6 and TRBJ1-1 gives the whole variable domain DAGVTQSPTHLIKTRGQQVTLRCSPKSGHDTVSWYQQALGQGPQFIFQYYEEEERQRGNFPDRFSGHQFPNYSSELNVNALLLGDSALYLCASSLWGGSTEAFFGQGTRLTVV.

The chain is built from TRBV13 and TRBJ2-5; 8 bases are a match to TRBD1. The CDR3 covers 13 residues. J lost 7 bases, V lost 5 bases, and 6 bases had no gene match. From germline, CDR1 is PRHDT and CDR2 FYEKMQ (reference sequence). The CDR3 nucleotides read TGTGCCAGCAGCCCAGGGGGCGGCGGGACCCAGTACTTC. This translates into CASSPGGGGTQYF.

This chain connects TRBV5-6 to TRBJ2-3, with TRBD1 matching over 7 bases. The CDR3 contains 17 residues. Germline CDR1 reads SGHDT; CDR2 reads YYEEEE. V shed 4 bases and J 0 bases; nucleotides not matched to a gene: 11. CDR3: CASSLRQGSSSTDTQYF. CDR3 sequence (DNA): TGTGCCAGCAGCCTAAGACAGGGATCTTCTAGCACAGATACGCAGTATTTT.

This chain connects TRBV6-5 to TRBJ1-1; no clear D. V lost 1 base and J lost 1, with 10 bases in between. The CDR3 is 15 amino acids. Germline V gene lookup returns CDR1 MNHEY and CDR2 SVGAGI. The CDR3 is CASSYFLGGNTEAFF. The CDR3 region has the DNA TGTGCCAGCAGTTACTTCCTGGGAGGGAACACTGAAGCTTTCTTT.

The CDR3 loop reads CASSFPGTGDTEAFF. CDR3 sequence (DNA): TGTGCCAGCAGTTTCCCCGGGACAGGGGACACTGAAGCTTTCTTT. The chain joins TRBV28 to TRBJ1-1; 10 bases match TRBD1. With 3 bases clipped from V and 3 bases from J, the junction kept 4 bases outside the gene matches. CDR1 is MDHEN and CDR2 is SYDVKM in the germline V gene. The CDR3 runs to 15 residues.

This chain joins TRBV19 and TRBJ2-7, with 7 bases that match TRBD1. The V and J ends lost 3 bases and 1 base, in that order; junction bases with no gene match: 6. Germline CDR1 and CDR2: LNHDA and SQIVND (reference sequence). The CDR3 runs 15 residues. CDR3 loop: CASSIEQGLSYEQYF. As DNA, the CDR3 is TGTGCCAGTAGTATCGAACAGGGGCTATCCTACGAGCAGTACTTC.

This chain joins TRBV18 and TRBJ2-7; no definite D call. The V end was cut by 2 bases, the J end by 7 bases, with 12 bases between. Germline CDR1 KGHSH, CDR2 LQKENI. The CDR3 loop spans 13 amino acids. CDR3 region: CASSPGRTEEQYF. For the CDR3, the DNA is TGTGCCAGCTCACCAGGGCGAACAGAAGAGCAGTACTTC.

This chain links TRBV6-5 with TRBJ2-1, with D unresolved. The V gene lost 5 bases and the J gene lost 5 bases, with 16 bases spanning the gap. CDR1 MNHEY and CDR2 SVGAGI come from the germline V gene. The CDR3 runs to 15 residues. CDR3 amino acids: CASSPTRSLDNEQFF. The CDR3 nucleotides read TGTGCCAGCAGTCCGACTCGTTCTCTTGACAATGAGCAGTTCTTC.

The genes are TRBV4-3 and TRBJ2-1; 7 nucleotides agree with TRBD2. The V segment lost 3 bases and the J segment 8 bases; nucleotides outside the gene matches: 7. The CDR3 is 14 amino acids. Germline V gene lookup returns CDR1 LGHNA and CDR2 YSLEER. The CDR3 DNA follows: TGCGCCAGCAGCCAGGTGGGGGGGGTCGATGAGCAGTTCTTC. Encoded protein: CASSQVGGVDEQFF.

The CDR3 loop reads CASSLRDSGTQYF. The CDR3 DNA reads TGTGCCAGCAGCCTGCGGGACTCTGGGACCCAGTACTTC. The chain links TRBV7-2 to TRBJ2-5; a weak D match, TRBD2 (6 bases). V was trimmed by 5 bases and J by 7 bases, leaving 14 bases between them. The CDR3 consists of 13 residues. Germline CDR1 is SGHTA and CDR2 is FQGNSA.

The V and J genes are TRBV27 and TRBJ1-2; D possibly corresponds to TRBD1 (6 bases). The germline gives CDR1 MNHEY, CDR2 SMNVEV (reference sequence). The CDR3 consists of 16 residues. V was shortened by 4 bases and J by 4 bases, with 19 bases between the two germline ends. CDR3 in DNA: TGTGCCAGCAGTTCGACCTGGGACAAATCATTCTATGGCTACACCTTC. It specifies CASSSTWDKSFYGYTF.

The V call is TRBV5-6, the J call TRBJ2-7; 9 bases align to TRBD2. The CDR3 totals 16 residues. Germline loops: CDR1 SGHDT, CDR2 YYEEEE. With 3 bases clipped from V and 1 base from J, the junction kept 8 bases outside the gene matches. CDR3 residues: CASSYFSSGDSYEQYF. CDR3 sequence (DNA): TGTGCCAGCAGCTATTTCTCTAGCGGGGATTCCTACGAGCAGTACTTC.

V is TRBV7-9 and J is TRBJ1-3, with a weak D call TRBD1 (6 bases). Trimming pared 0 bases from V and 0 bases from J, leaving 9 bases between. Per germline, CDR1 SEHNR and CDR2 FQNEAQ (reference sequence). This CDR3 region has 16 residues. Written as DNA, the CDR3 is TGTGCCAGCAGCTTAGCCGGACAGCTCTCTGGAAACACCATATATTTT. Its translation: CASSLAGQLSGNTIYF.

The V and J genes are TRBV18 and TRBJ2-7; 8 bases are a match to TRBD2. The J segment lost 2 bases and the V segment lost 3 bases, leaving 6 bases of the junction unmatched. This CDR3 has 15 residues. Germline assignment: CDR1 KGHSH and CDR2 LQKENI. DNA of the CDR3: TGTGCCAGCTCACCTTCCGGGGGGGGTCCCTACGAGCAGTACTTC. This codes for CASSPSGGGPYEQYF. The full variable domain, in which reference TRBV18 and TRBJ2-7 provide the parts outside the CDR3, is NAGVMQNPRHLVRRRGQEARLRCSPMKGHSHVYWYRQLPEEGLKFMVYLQKENIIDESGMPKERFSAEFPKEGPSILRIQQVVRGDSAAYFCASSPSGGGPYEQYFGPGTRLTVT.

The CDR3 nucleotides are TGTGCCAGCTCACCACCGGGAGGGGACTATCAGCCCCAGCATTTT. It yields the protein CASSPPGGDYQPQHF. The chain recombines TRBV18 with TRBJ1-5, with a tentative D call TRBD1 (5 bases). Germline CDR1 and CDR2: KGHSH and LQKENI. The V end was cut by 0 bases, the J end by 5 bases, with 11 bases between. This CDR3 has 15 residues.

The chain has TRBV18 and TRBJ2-7; 9 bases match TRBD1. Trimming removed 6 bases from V and 6 bases from J; junction bases left unmatched: 12. The CDR3 contains 15 residues. CDR1 is KGHSH, CDR2 LQKENI, per germline. CDR3 amino acids: CASSVSGTGTSEQYF. CDR3 in DNA: TGTGCCAGCTCCGTATCCGGGACAGGGACCTCCGAGCAGTACTTC.

The chain uses TRBV4-1 and TRBJ2-1; unclear D gene. The germline V gene encodes CDR1 MGHRA and CDR2 YSYEKL. This CDR3 has 15 amino acids. V was cut by 1 base and J by 8 bases, with 15 bases left in between. CDR3 nucleotides: TGCGCCAGCAGCCAAGTTCTAGTGTCTGGCGATGAGCAGTTCTTC. The encoded protein is CASSQVLVSGDEQFF.

The chain employs TRBV19 and TRBJ2-5, with D perhaps matching TRBD1 (7 bases). Germline V CDR1 and CDR2: LNHDA, SQIVND (reference sequence). V gave up 5 bases and J gave up 5 bases, with 9 bases separating them. The CDR3 is 12 amino acids. CDR3 sequence: CASSPGGETQYF. CDR3 DNA sequence: TGTGCCAGTAGTCCAGGGGGGGAGACCCAGTACTTC.